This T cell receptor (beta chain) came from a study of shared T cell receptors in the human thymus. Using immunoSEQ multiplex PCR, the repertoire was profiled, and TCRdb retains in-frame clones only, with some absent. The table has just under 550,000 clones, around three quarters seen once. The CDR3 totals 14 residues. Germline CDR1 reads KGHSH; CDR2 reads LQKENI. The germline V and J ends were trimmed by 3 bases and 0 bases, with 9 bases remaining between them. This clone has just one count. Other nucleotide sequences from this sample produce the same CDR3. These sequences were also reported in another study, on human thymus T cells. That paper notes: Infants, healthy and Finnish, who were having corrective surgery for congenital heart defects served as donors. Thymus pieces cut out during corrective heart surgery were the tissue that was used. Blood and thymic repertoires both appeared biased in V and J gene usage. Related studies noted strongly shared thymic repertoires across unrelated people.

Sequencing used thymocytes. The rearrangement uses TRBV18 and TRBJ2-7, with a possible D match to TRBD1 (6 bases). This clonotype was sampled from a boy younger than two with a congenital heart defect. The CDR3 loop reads CASSPGQSSYEQYF. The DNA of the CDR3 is TGTGCCAGCTCACCCGGACAGAGCTCCTACGAGCAGTACTTC.